These 24 T cell receptor beta chains share one sample of origin, sequenced in a study of cytomegalovirus exposure and HLA in healthy donors. A multiplex PCR was run with 60 Vbeta primers and 13 Jbeta primers. Assay used: immunoSEQ multiplex PCR; TCRdb lists only in-frame clones, some missing. The table includes just over 200,000 clones, roughly four fifths detected once. The sequenced material came from PBMCs. The source of these receptors is a middle-aged woman in good health and CMV-seronegative.

The CDR3 spells CASSPRGLDIPYEQYF. The CDR3 DNA follows: TGTGCCAGCAGCCCAAGAGGATTGGACATACCCTACGAGCAGTACTTC. The rearrangement joins TRBV9 to TRBJ2-7; D possibly corresponds to TRBD1 (5 bases). The CDR3 consists of 16 residues. Germline lookup yields CDR1 SGDLS and CDR2 YYNGEE. V lost 4 bases, J lost 2 bases, and 19 bases lay in between.

V gene TRBV9 combines with J gene TRBJ1-2; 8 positions match TRBD1. Germline CDR1 reads SGDLS; CDR2 reads YYNGEE. V shed 0 bases and J 4 bases; nucleotides not matched to a gene: 8. This CDR3 contains 16 residues. CDR3 sequence (DNA): TGTGCCAGCAGCGTAGCTCTCGCCGGGACAGGCTATGGCTACACCTTC. Amino acids: CASSVALAGTGYGYTF. Combining the CDR3 with reference TRBV9 and TRBJ1-2 gives the whole variable domain DSGVTQTPKHLITATGQRVTLRCSPRSGDLSVYWYQQSLDQGLQFLIQYYNGEERAKGNILERFSAQQFPDLHSELNLSSLELGDSALYFCASSVALAGTGYGYTFGSGTRLTVV.

This clone was seen only once. This chain uses TRBV7-7 with TRBJ2-5; 9 nucleotides align to TRBD2. V was pared by 5 bases and J by 4 bases, with 5 bases of the junction left unmatched. The germline CDR1 and CDR2 sequences are SSHAT and FNYEAQ (reference sequence). The CDR3 runs 14 residues. DNA of the CDR3: TGTGCCAGCAGCCATAGCGGGAGCGGAGAGACCCAGTACTTC. This gives the protein CASSHSGSGETQYF. Full variable domain (rest looked up from reference TRBV7-7 and TRBJ2-5): GAGVSQSPRYKVTKRGQDVTLRCDPISSHATLYWYQQALGQGPEFLTYFNYEAQPDKSGLPSDRFSAERPEGSISTLTIQRTEQRDSAMYRCASSHSGSGETQYFGPGTRLLVL.

In its sample, this clone was seen a few times. The chain links TRBV29-1 to TRBJ2-3; D remains ambiguous. The V gene's germline CDR1 is SQVTM and CDR2 ANQGSEA. V was shortened by 3 bases and J by 5 bases, with 9 bases between the two germline ends. This CDR3 region has 12 residues. The CDR3 protein is CSVEPTGDTQYF. In nucleotides, the CDR3 is TGCAGCGTTGAGCCGACGGGAGATACGCAGTATTTT.

This sequence joins TRBV19 and TRBJ2-1; D is possibly TRBD2 (7 bases). The CDR3 runs 15 residues. Trimming removed 4 bases from V and 5 bases from J, with 15 bases in between. Germline CDR1 and CDR2: LNHDA and SQIVND (reference sequence). CDR3 nucleotides: TGTGCCAGTAGTAGACCCCCGGGGGGCAACAATGAGCAGTTCTTC. Amino acid sequence: CASSRPPGGNNEQFF.

The chain employs TRBV27 and TRBJ2-7, with 10 nucleotides matching TRBD2. CDR1 and CDR2 (germline): MNHEY, SMNVEV (reference sequence). The CDR3 totals 13 residues. J gave up 4 bases and V 4 bases, and 1 base lay outside the gene matches. CDR3 bases: TGTGCCAGCAGTTCGGGACTAGCGTACGAGCAGTACTTC. Translated, it gives CASSSGLAYEQYF.

The chain combines TRBV19 with TRBJ2-1, with no clear D. CDR1 LNHDA and CDR2 SQIVND come from the germline V gene (reference sequence). This CDR3 is 14 amino acids long. V lost 7 bases and J 1 base, leaving 11 bases between the germline ends. As DNA, the CDR3 is TGTGCCAGTAACCCCGGGTCTTCCTACAATGAGCAGTTCTTC. As protein: CASNPGSSYNEQFF.

V and J are TRBV9 and TRBJ2-7; possible D gene TRBD2, 5 bases. CDR3 length equals 14 residues. Trimming removed 4 bases from V and 3 bases from J, with 14 bases in between. Per germline, CDR1 SGDLS and CDR2 YYNGEE. The DNA for the CDR3 is TGTGCCAGCAGCCAGGCCGGGATGGGCTACGAGCAGTACTTC. This gives the protein CASSQAGMGYEQYF.

The V and J genes are TRBV11-2 and TRBJ2-7; 12 nucleotides match TRBD2. Germline V gene lookup returns CDR1 SGHAT and CDR2 FQNNGV. The CDR3 is 18 amino acids. The J segment lost 3 bases and the V segment lost 5 bases, leaving 14 bases of the junction unmatched. CDR3 in amino acids: CASSPEASGRASFYEQYF. In DNA form, the CDR3 reads TGTGCCAGCAGCCCAGAGGCTAGCGGGAGGGCCAGTTTCTACGAGCAGTACTTC. Filled out from reference TRBV11-2 and TRBJ2-7, the complete variable domain reads EAGVAQSPRYKIIEKRQSVAFWCNPISGHATLYWYQQILGQGPKLLIQFQNNGVVDDSQLPKDRFSAERLKGVDSTLKIQPAKLEDSAVYLCASSPEASGRASFYEQYFGPGTRLTVT.

This chain uses TRBV5-6 with TRBJ2-7; D possibly corresponds to TRBD1 (5 bases). CDR1 is SGHDT, CDR2 YYEEEE, per germline. V lost 3 bases and J lost 1, with 8 bases in between. There are 13 residues in the CDR3. Here the CDR3 reads CASSYPGSYEQYF. The CDR3 DNA is TGTGCCAGCAGCTACCCAGGGTCCTACGAGCAGTACTTC.

This sequence joins TRBV7-3 and TRBJ2-7, with D unresolved. The CDR3 spans 14 residues. V lost 4 bases to trimming and J lost 7 bases, with 17 bases between them. The germline V gene has CDR1 SGHTA and CDR2 FQGTGA. This CDR3 reads CASSSGPSSGEQYF. The CDR3, as DNA: TGTGCCAGCAGCTCTGGGCCGTCGTCTGGGGAGCAGTACTTC.

The V gene is TRBV7-9, the J gene TRBJ2-7; TRBD1 matches 10 bases. Germline trimming cut 0 bases from V and 3 bases from J; bases unmatched to any gene: 5. From germline, CDR1 is SEHNR and CDR2 FQNEAQ (reference sequence). The CDR3 is 16 residues long. The CDR3 DNA reads as TGTGCCAGCAGCTTAGCCCCGGGACAGGGGAACTACGAGCAGTACTTC. This gives the protein CASSLAPGQGNYEQYF.

The J gene is TRBJ2-4, the V gene TRBV11-2; no clear D. Germline values: CDR1 SGHAT, CDR2 FQNNGV. CDR3 length: 15 residues. V was shortened by 1 base and J by 2 bases, with 9 bases between the two germline ends. The CDR3 nucleotides read TGTGCCAGCAGCTTAGTTTCGGAGCCCAAAAACATTCAGTACTTC. Translating gives CASSLVSEPKNIQYF. The whole variable domain, remainder taken from reference TRBV11-2 and TRBJ2-4, is EAGVAQSPRYKIIEKRQSVAFWCNPISGHATLYWYQQILGQGPKLLIQFQNNGVVDDSQLPKDRFSAERLKGVDSTLKIQPAKLEDSAVYLCASSLVSEPKNIQYFGAGTRLSVL.

This clone was seen only a few times. The chain recombines TRBV2 with TRBJ2-7; D perhaps matches TRBD1 (5 bases). Trimming cost V 6 bases and J 0 bases, with 12 bases left between them. The germline CDR1 and CDR2 sequences are SNHLY and FYNNEI. This CDR3 spans 14 amino acids. The CDR3 DNA reads TGTGCCAGCAGAAAAGACAGATTCTCCTACGAGCAGTACTTC. Translated, it gives CASRKDRFSYEQYF.

This clone was observed once. The J gene is TRBJ1-5, the V gene TRBV4-2; perhaps TRBD1 as D (6 bases). This CDR3 has 15 residues. Deletions cut 3 bases from V and 6 bases from J, with 15 bases between. CDR1 and CDR2 (germline): LGHNA, YNFKEQ. CDR3 protein: CASSHQQGEGQPQHF. The CDR3 nucleotides are TGTGCCAGCAGCCATCAACAGGGAGAAGGTCAGCCCCAGCATTTT.

This clone was counted between two and nine times. The chain combines TRBV6-6 with TRBJ2-7; tentative D call: TRBD2 (6 bases). The length of the CDR3 is 15 residues. The V and J ends lost 5 bases and 3 bases respectively, with 17 bases between them. The V gene's germline CDR1 is MNHNY and CDR2 SVGAGI (reference sequence). CDR3 in DNA: TGTGCCAGCAGTCCTTCCCTCGGGGGTCGCTACGAGCAGTACTTC. This encodes CASSPSLGGRYEQYF.

The genes are TRBV4-1 and TRBJ1-2, with 8 bases identical to TRBD1. The CDR3 length is 17 residues. CDR1 and CDR2 from the germline V gene are MGHRA and YSYEKL. V shed 4 bases and J 5 bases; nucleotides not matched to a gene: 15. This chain's CDR3 is CASSRIGGQGVRYGYTF. The DNA for the CDR3 is TGCGCCAGCAGCCGAATCGGAGGACAGGGAGTAAGATATGGCTACACCTTC.

J is TRBJ2-3 and V is TRBV5-1; D ambiguous. Per the germline V gene, CDR1 is SGHRS and CDR2 is YFSETQ. V was pared by 0 bases and J by 0 bases, with 5 bases between. CDR3 length: 14 amino acids. The CDR3 coding sequence is TGCGCCAGCAGCTTGGTTCCTAGCACAGATACGCAGTATTTT. This codes for CASSLVPSTDTQYF.

The rearrangement joins TRBV2 to TRBJ2-7; TRBD1 aligns across 10 bases. CDR3 size: 13 residues. Germline CDR1 reads SNHLY; CDR2 reads FYNNEI. The J segment lost 3 bases and the V segment lost 8 bases, leaving 4 bases of the junction unmatched. In DNA form, the CDR3 reads TGTGCCAGCCAAGGGACAGGGGACTACGAGCAGTACTTC. This encodes CASQGTGDYEQYF.

This clone was recorded a few times. The chain carries TRBV19 and TRBJ2-7, with 7 bases that match TRBD1. Unmatched junction bases numbered 7, after V lost 5 bases and J lost 0 bases. Germline V gene lookup returns CDR1 LNHDA and CDR2 SQIVND (reference sequence). This CDR3 region has 15 residues. CDR3 in DNA: TGTGCCAGTAGTTCCTTACAGGGGTTCTCCTACGAGCAGTACTTC. Its protein is CASSSLQGFSYEQYF.

This sequence joins TRBV10-3 and TRBJ1-2; D is undetermined. The CDR3 is 12 residues long. Trimming removed 0 bases from V and 13 bases from J, with 12 bases in between. Germline V gene data show CDR1 as ENHRY and CDR2 as SYGVKD. CDR3 amino acids: CAISESKSGTTF. The CDR3 nucleotides are TGTGCCATCAGTGAGTCGAAGTCGGGTACCACCTTC.

This chain connects TRBV27 to TRBJ2-3; 8 nucleotides align to TRBD2. The V gene end was trimmed by 3 bases and the J gene end by 5 bases; junction bases not matched to a gene: 4. The CDR3 is 14 amino acids. The germline V gene has CDR1 MNHEY and CDR2 SMNVEV (reference sequence). Written as DNA, the CDR3 is TGTGCCAGCAGTTTCGGGAGGGCCTTAGATACGCAGTATTTT. This codes for CASSFGRALDTQYF.

V gene TRBV7-2 combines with J gene TRBJ2-5; 7 bases are shared with TRBD1. The J segment lost 2 bases and the V segment lost 4 bases, leaving 19 bases of the junction unmatched. CDR3 size: 19 residues. The germline V gene encodes CDR1 SGHTA and CDR2 FQGNSA. CDR3 sequence: CASSSFDRDRVLWQETQYF. The DNA of the CDR3 is TGTGCCAGCAGCTCTTTCGACCGGGACAGAGTCCTATGGCAAGAGACCCAGTACTTC.

Points on this clone: Relative to the germline gene, one junction end is altered; a read error may explain this. The chain links TRBV27 to TRBJ2-7; D is possibly TRBD2 (6 bases). Germline CDR1 reads MNHEY; CDR2 reads SMNVEV (reference sequence). This CDR3 contains 13 residues. DNA for the CDR3: TGTGCCAGCAGTTTTAATCGGGGTGGGGAGGTCGACTTC. Translating it yields CASSFNRGGEVDF.